This TCR beta chain was recovered during a study of blood T cells in healthy people across ages. Study results and caveats: Per million T cells, TCR beta diversity dropped about linearly as age rose.

As for this clonotype: Antigen specificity is unknown.

Per the germline V gene, CDR1 is SGHRS and CDR2 is YFSETQ. Unmatched junction bases numbered 6, after V lost 2 bases and J lost 2 bases. This CDR3 spans 16 amino acids. Alongside a J-beta primer mix, a sample-barcoded 5' primer served in a second PCR lasting about 7 to 11 cycles. TCRdb reanalysed the 5' RACE reads using MiXCR and keeps one entry per CDR3 protein. Here the sample spans more than 650,000 distinct CDR3 sequences, 22% being singletons. Drawn from each donor were approximately 9.2 milliliters of peripheral blood. The clonotype originates from a man aged 70-80 years in good health. V usage is TRBV5-1 and J usage is TRBJ2-1, with TRBD1 identical over 8 bases. Sequenced input: blood. The CDR3 region is CASSLGLTGAYNEQFF. The CDR3 bases are TGCGCCAGCAGCTTAGGGCTGACAGGGGCCTACAATGAGCAGTTCTTC.